This T cell receptor (beta chain) derives from a study of shared clonotypes between healthy human individuals. Generated by immunoSEQ multiplex PCR, the TCRdb table keeps only in-frame clones and is missing some. The sample holds some 500,000 clones, roughly 95% seen once. As for this clone: Its antigen is not known.

V lost 5 bases to trimming and J lost 2 bases, with 12 bases between them. From germline, CDR1 is LNHNV and CDR2 YYDKDF (reference sequence). CDR3 length: 14 residues. The study's findings and limits: Naive subsets, compared against memory subsets, generally had larger estimated richness values.

This chain uses TRBV15 with TRBJ2-5, with D hard to call. Sequenced: naive CD4+ T cells sorted from blood. Subset: CD45RA+ positively selected. This TCR was recovered from a woman between 25 and 40 years old in good health. The CDR3 nucleotides are TGTGCCACCAGCTTAAACGTCAGGCAAGAGACCCAGTACTTC. Its translation: CATSLNVRQETQYF.